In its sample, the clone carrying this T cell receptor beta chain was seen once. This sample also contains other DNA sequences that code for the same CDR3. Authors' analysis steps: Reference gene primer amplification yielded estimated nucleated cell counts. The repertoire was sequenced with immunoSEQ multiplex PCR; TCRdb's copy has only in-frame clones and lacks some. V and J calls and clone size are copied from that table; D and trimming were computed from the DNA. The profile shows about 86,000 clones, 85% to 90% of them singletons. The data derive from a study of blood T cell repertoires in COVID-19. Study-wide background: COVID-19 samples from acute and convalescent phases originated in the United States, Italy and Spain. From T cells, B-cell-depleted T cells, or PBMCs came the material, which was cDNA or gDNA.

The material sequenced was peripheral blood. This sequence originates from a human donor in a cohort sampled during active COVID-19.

CDR3: CASRPGQGAHGYTF. The DNA for the CDR3 is TGTGCCAGCAGACCAGGACAGGGGGCGCACGGCTACACCTTC. The chain links TRBV2 to TRBJ1-2; 11 nucleotides line up with TRBD1. From germline, CDR1 is SNHLY and CDR2 FYNNEI. CDR3 length equals 14 residues. V lost 6 bases, J lost 8 bases, and 8 bases stayed unmatched.